This note documents a single TCR beta chain sequence. Its target is unknown. The source of the sample is a study of CD8+ T cells in alopecia areata. Overall study context: For the treated group, dosing was oral tofacitinib at 5 to 10 mg twice daily. Notes on the study in general: Alphabeta T cells residing in normal skin are also sequenced in scalp samples.

Investigators isolated RNA and reverse transcribed it into cDNA to act as the sequencing template. Libraries were prepared by immunoSEQ multiplex PCR; TCRdb keeps only in-frame clonotypes and omits some of them. Of 90,000 to 100,000 clones in the sample, around 38% were seen once. V was clipped by 4 bases and J by 6 bases, with 7 bases between them. The CDR3 is made up of 11 amino acids. CDR1 SGHRS and CDR2 YFSETQ come from the germline V gene. The chain has TRBV5-1 and TRBJ2-5, with D unclear. The receptor comes from a human donor with alopecia areata. The sequenced material came from CD4+ T cells sorted from blood. The CDR3 sequence is CASSGGKTQYF. The CDR3 DNA reads TGCGCCAGCAGCGGTGGGAAGACCCAGTACTTC.